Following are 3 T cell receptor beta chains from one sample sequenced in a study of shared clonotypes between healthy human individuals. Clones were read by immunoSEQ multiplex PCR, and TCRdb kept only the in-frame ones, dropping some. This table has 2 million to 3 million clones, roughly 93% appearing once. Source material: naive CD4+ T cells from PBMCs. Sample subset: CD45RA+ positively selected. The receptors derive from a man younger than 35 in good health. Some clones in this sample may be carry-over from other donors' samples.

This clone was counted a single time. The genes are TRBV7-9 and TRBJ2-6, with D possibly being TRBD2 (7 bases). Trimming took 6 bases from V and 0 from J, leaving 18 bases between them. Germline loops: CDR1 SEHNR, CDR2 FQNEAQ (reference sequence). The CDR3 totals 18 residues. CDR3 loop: CASSRWGGDSSGANVLTF. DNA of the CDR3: TGTGCCAGCAGTCGCTGGGGGGGCGATAGCTCTGGGGCCAACGTCCTGACTTTC.

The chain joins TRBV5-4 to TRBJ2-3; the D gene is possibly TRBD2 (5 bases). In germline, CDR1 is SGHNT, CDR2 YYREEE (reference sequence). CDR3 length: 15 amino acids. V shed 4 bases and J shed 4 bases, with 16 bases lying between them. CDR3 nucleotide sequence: TGTGCCAGCAGCCCCCGGGGTTGGCGCCCAGATACGCAGTATTTT. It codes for CASSPRGWRPDTQYF.

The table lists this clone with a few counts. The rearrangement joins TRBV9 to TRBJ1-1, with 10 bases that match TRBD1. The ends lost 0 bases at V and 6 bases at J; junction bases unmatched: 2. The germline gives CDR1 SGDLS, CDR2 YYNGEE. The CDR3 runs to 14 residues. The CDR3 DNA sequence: TGTGCCAGCAGCGTAGCTGGACAGGGGGCTGAAGCTTTCTTT. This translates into CASSVAGQGAEAFF.